This T cell receptor (beta chain) was recorded in a study of blood T cells in healthy people across ages. General study findings and limits: The long-lived group displayed more naive CD4+ cells, plus higher diversity, than the aged donors did.

The second PCR ran about 6 to 12 cycles with a sample-barcoded 5' primer and J-beta primers. TCRdb passed the 5' RACE reads through MiXCR, listing each CDR3 protein once. Of 700,000 or so distinct CDR3 sequences in the sample, approximately 40% are singletons; the top ten hold around 30%. A remark on this clonotype: Its antigen is not known.

The germline CDR1 and CDR2 sequences are MGHRA and YSYEKL. V was pared by 4 bases and J by 7 bases, with 8 bases between. CDR3 length: 13 amino acids. The clonotype was recovered from a man older than 75 in good health. Source material: blood. The chain links TRBV4-1 to TRBJ1-6; D is uncertain. CDR3 DNA: TGCGCCAGCAGCCCCTTCGAAAATTCACCCCTCCACTTT. Translation: CASSPFENSPLHF.